This T cell receptor (beta chain) was recovered during a study of blood T cells in healthy people across ages. The CDR3 has 15 amino acids. The V and J ends lost 7 bases and 5 bases, in that order; junction bases with no gene match: 12. The germline V gene encodes CDR1 SNHLY and CDR2 FYNNEI. PCR was performed a second time for about 7 to 11 cycles using a sample-barcoded 5' primer and a J-beta primer mix. Each cDNA molecule received a tag from a template-switch adaptor that had 12 random nucleotides. Each CDR3 protein is one row after TCRdb ran MiXCR on the 5' RACE reads. This sample has 1.8 million or so distinct CDR3 sequences, with about two fifths found just once.

The specimen sequenced was blood. The TCR comes from a human donor in good health. This chain uses TRBV2 with TRBJ2-3, with 7 bases fitting TRBD2. CDR3 nucleotide sequence: TGTGCCAGCATGCCACCCCGGGACTACGGAGATACGCAGTATTTT. This gives the protein CASMPPRDYGDTQYF.